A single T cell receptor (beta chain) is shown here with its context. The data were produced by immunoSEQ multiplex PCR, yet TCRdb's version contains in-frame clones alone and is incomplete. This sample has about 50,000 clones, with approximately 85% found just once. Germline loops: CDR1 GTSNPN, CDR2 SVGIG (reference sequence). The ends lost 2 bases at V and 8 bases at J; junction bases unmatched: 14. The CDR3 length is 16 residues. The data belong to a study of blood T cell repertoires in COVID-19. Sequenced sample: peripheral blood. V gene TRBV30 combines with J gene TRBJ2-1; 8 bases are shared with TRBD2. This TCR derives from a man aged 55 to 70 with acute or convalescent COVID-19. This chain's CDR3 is CAWSPKGTRGIDEQFF. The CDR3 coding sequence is TGTGCCTGGAGTCCGAAGGGGACTAGAGGTATCGATGAGCAGTTCTTC.